This T cell receptor beta chain was captured by sequencing in a study of CD8 T cells in ankylosing spondylitis. TCRdb itself ran the 5' RACE reads through MiXCR, one entry per CDR3 protein. The sample includes 250,000 to 350,000 distinct CDR3 sequences, 20% to 25% of them seen just once. Per the germline V gene, CDR1 is SGHTA and CDR2 is FQGNSA. V was cut by 4 bases and J by 6 bases, with 6 bases left in between. This CDR3 has 11 amino acids. The chain uses TRBV7-2 and TRBJ1-1; D gene unclear. This TCR was recovered from a female donor with ankylosing spondylitis or in good health (not recorded which). The sequencing sample was made of blood, either unsorted or a sorted T cell fraction (not recorded which). The CDR3 region has the DNA TGTGCCAGCAGCTCCGCGCCTGAAGCTTTCTTT. It translates to CASSSAPEAFF.